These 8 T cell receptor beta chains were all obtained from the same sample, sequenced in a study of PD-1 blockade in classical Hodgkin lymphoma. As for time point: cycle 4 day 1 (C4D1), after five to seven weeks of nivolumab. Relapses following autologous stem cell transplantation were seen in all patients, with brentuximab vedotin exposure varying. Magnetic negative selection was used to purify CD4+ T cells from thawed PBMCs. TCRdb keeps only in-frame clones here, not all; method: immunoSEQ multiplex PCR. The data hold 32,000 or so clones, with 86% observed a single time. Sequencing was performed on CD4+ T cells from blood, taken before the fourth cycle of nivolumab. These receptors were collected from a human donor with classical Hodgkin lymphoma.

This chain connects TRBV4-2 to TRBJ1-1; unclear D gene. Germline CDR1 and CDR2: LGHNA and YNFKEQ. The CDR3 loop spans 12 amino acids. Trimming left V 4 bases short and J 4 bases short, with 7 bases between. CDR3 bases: TGTGCCAGCAGCCGTCGGGGCACTGAAGCTTTCTTT. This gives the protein CASSRRGTEAFF.

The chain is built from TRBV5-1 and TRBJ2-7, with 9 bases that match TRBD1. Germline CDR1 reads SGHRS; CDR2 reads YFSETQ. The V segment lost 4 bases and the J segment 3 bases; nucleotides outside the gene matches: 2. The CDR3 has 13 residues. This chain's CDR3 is CASSKDRGYEQYF. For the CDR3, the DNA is TGCGCCAGCAGCAAGGACAGGGGCTACGAGCAGTACTTC.

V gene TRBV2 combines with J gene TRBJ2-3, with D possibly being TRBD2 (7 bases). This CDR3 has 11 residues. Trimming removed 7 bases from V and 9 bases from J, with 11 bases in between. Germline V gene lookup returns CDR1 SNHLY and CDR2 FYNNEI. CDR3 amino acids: CASMGGLTQYF. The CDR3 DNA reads TGTGCCAGCATGGGGGGGCTAACGCAGTATTTT.

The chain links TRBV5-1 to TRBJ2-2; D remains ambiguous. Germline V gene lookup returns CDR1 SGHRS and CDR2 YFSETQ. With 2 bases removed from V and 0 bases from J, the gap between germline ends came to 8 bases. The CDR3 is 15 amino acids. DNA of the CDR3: TGCGCCAGCAGCTTCGACATCACGAACACCGGGGAGCTGTTTTTT. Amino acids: CASSFDITNTGELFF.

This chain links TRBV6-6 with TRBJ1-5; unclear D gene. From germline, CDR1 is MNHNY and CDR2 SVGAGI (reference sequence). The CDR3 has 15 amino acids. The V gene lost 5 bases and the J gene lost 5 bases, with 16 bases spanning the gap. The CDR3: CASSTPGSSYQPQHF. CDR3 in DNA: TGTGCCAGCAGTACTCCGGGGTCCTCGTATCAGCCCCAGCATTTT.

The CDR3 sequence: CAWSKGQSTDTQYF. For the CDR3, the DNA is TGTGCCTGGAGTAAGGGACAGAGCACAGATACGCAGTATTTT. The V and J genes are TRBV30 and TRBJ2-3; 7 positions agree with TRBD1. Looked up from germline, CDR1 is GTSNPN and CDR2 is SVGIG (reference sequence). V gave up 2 bases and J gave up 0 bases; unmatched junction bases: 2. The CDR3 is 14 amino acids.

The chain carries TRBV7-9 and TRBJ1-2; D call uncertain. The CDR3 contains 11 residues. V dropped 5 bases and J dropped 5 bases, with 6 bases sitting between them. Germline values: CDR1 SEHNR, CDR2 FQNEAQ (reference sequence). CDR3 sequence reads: CASSPRYGYTF. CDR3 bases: TGTGCCAGCAGCCCCCGATATGGCTACACCTTC.

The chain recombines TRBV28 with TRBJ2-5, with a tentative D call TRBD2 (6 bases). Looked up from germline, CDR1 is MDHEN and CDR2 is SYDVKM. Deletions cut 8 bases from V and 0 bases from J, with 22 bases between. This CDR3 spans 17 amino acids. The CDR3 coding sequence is TGTGCCAGCTTACCCCTGGGAGGTACCGCGTACCAAGAGACCCAGTACTTC. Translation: CASLPLGGTAYQETQYF.